The source of this T cell receptor beta chain is a study of blood T cells in healthy people across ages. General study findings and limits: Estimated diversity that came from one million T cells was considered an underestimate.

The CDR3 spans 14 residues. The V end was cut by 0 bases, the J end by 4 bases, with 10 bases between. Germline lookup yields CDR1 SGHRS and CDR2 YFSETQ. Healthy Caucasian individuals from Russia aged about 6 to 95 served as donors. Collection of 7.5 to 10 milliliters of peripheral blood was performed for each donor. Every sample gave at least 6 micrograms of total RNA when it was extracted. Points on this clonotype: What it recognizes is unknown.

The use of a sample-barcoded 5' primer and a J-beta primer mix characterized a second PCR of about 6 to 12 cycles. TCRdb reprocessed the 5' RACE reads with MiXCR, giving one entry per CDR3 protein. Of about 1.4 million distinct CDR3 sequences in the sample, approximately 59% were seen once. The sample comprised blood. The genes are TRBV5-1 and TRBJ1-2; D is ambiguous. The receptor was derived from a man aged 18-30 years in good health. CDR3 DNA sequence: TGCGCCAGCAGCTTGGTGAGGAGTGCCTATGGCTACACCTTC. It specifies CASSLVRSAYGYTF.